These 7 T cell receptor beta chains were sequenced from one sample in a study of shared clonotypes between healthy human individuals (TCRdb year 2020). Library preparation was by the immunoSEQ multiplex PCR assay. This is the immuneACCESS table as TCRdb keeps it, with only in-frame sequences that have V and J called. A part of the clones is gone; compared with another copy, unresolved V genes explain less than half, and the rest is unexplained. Counted in this sample were over a million clones; about 96% of them appeared once. The ten largest account for roughly 1.2% of the sample. Sequenced sample: naive CD4+ T cells sorted from blood. The cell subset or site tag for this specimen amounts to: CD45RA+ positively selected. These receptors all come from a man younger than 45 in good health.

The V call is TRBV18, the J call TRBJ2-2, with 8 bases identical to TRBD2. Germline lookup yields CDR1 KGHSH and CDR2 LQKENI. The CDR3 totals 15 residues. The V and J ends lost 10 bases and 1 base, in that order; junction bases with no gene match: 8. The CDR3 loop reads CATTPGTRNTGELFF. DNA of the CDR3: TGTGCCACCACACCCGGGACTAGGAACACCGGGGAGCTGTTTTTT.

The table lists this clone with a count of one. The rearrangement uses TRBV12-2 and TRBJ2-1; the D segment call TRBD2 is taken from the table without a DNA check. TRBV12-2 is listed as a pseudogene. The CDR3 spans 21 residues. This CDR3 reads CASRLAKGLAGTRPSYNEQFF. The CDR3 DNA reads TGTGCAAGTCGCTTAGCGAAAGGACTAGCGGGAACCAGACCCTCCTACAATGAGCAGTTCTTC.

The chain carries TRBV7-9 and TRBJ2-7, with TRBD2 matching 13 bases. CDR1 is SEHNR and CDR2 is FQNEAQ in the germline V gene (reference sequence). The CDR3 runs 18 residues. V dropped 5 bases and J dropped 2; count of bases not matched to a gene: 12. In nucleotides, the CDR3 is TGTGCCAGCAGCACAAGGACTAGCGGGAGTGAATTCCCCTACGAGCAGTACTTC. Its translation: CASSTRTSGSEFPYEQYF.

The genes are TRBV10-3 and TRBJ2-1; 10 nucleotides agree with TRBD1. Germline V gives CDR1 ENHRY, CDR2 SYGVKD. The V gene end was trimmed by 4 bases and the J gene end by 7 bases; junction bases not matched to a gene: 7. CDR3 length: 15 amino acids. CDR3 in DNA: TGTGCCATCAGTGCGAGAATGGGACAGGGGAATGAGCAGTTCTTC. Translating gives CAISARMGQGNEQFF.

This chain uses TRBV19 with TRBJ1-5; D is perhaps TRBD1 (5 bases). Between the trimmed V and J ends, which lost 3 bases and 1 base, there was a span of 13 bases. The germline CDR1 and CDR2 sequences are LNHDA and SQIVND (reference sequence). The CDR3 covers 16 residues. The CDR3 loop reads CASSIRFWDSNQPQHF. CDR3 DNA: TGTGCCAGTAGTATTAGGTTTTGGGACAGCAATCAGCCCCAGCATTTT.

V usage is TRBV5-1 and J usage is TRBJ2-1; possibly TRBD2 for D (5 bases). Germline CDR1 SGHRS, CDR2 YFSETQ. CDR3 length: 16 residues. Trimming took off 3 bases at V and 5 bases at J, with 18 bases between the two ends. CDR3: CASSWRIGSVDNEQFF. CDR3 coding DNA: TGCGCCAGCAGCTGGAGGATAGGGTCCGTCGACAATGAGCAGTTCTTC.

This clone appeared a few times. This chain connects TRBV27 to TRBJ1-5; TRBD1 aligns across 8 bases. CDR1 is MNHEY and CDR2 is SMNVEV in the germline V gene (reference sequence). The V and J ends lost 6 bases and 2 bases, in that order; junction bases with no gene match: 6. The CDR3 sequence is 15 residues long. CDR3 sequence (DNA): TGTGCCAGCAGCGCAGGGGGCTCTGGCAATCAGCCCCAGCATTTT. This translates into CASSAGGSGNQPQHF.